This T cell receptor beta chain was observed in a study of cytomegalovirus exposure and HLA in healthy donors. In the case of this clone: Its antigen remains unknown.

The V gene's germline CDR1 is MGHDK and CDR2 SYGVNS. V lost 5 bases to trimming and J lost 4 bases, with 12 bases between them. The CDR3 runs to 14 residues. Amplification used 60 Vbeta primers and 13 Jbeta primers. Here immunoSEQ multiplex PCR was the method, and the copy in TCRdb shows in-frame clones only, minus some. The table has some 95,000 clones, around 68% seen once. Notes on the study in general: Usually a TCR sequence was rare, but some public TCRs were found in many donors. Across all donors, roughly uniform sequencing depth was an assumption of the presence/absence analyses. Certain indistinguishable V segments, among them TRBV6-2 and TRBV6-3, were excluded.

Input material: PBMCs. This chain connects TRBV25-1 to TRBJ2-1; tentative D call: TRBD2 (7 bases). This clonotype originated in a female donor in good health and CMV-seronegative. The CDR3 here is CASSWTAGYNEQFF. For the CDR3, the DNA is TGTGCCAGCAGTTGGACAGCGGGGTACAATGAGCAGTTCTTC.